This T cell receptor (beta chain) is from a study of molecular identifiers for immune sequencing clone quantification. Using its own MiXCR run on the PCR reads, TCRdb lists one record per CDR3 protein. The sample includes 85,000 to 90,000 distinct CDR3 sequences, 20% to 25% of them seen just once. Details on this clonotype: A much larger clone is a single base away; this may be a read error.

Trimming left V 4 bases short and J 7 bases short, with 14 bases between. Germline V gene lookup returns CDR1 SGHTA and CDR2 FQGNSA. This CDR3 contains 13 residues. This chain links TRBV7-2 with TRBJ2-7; D possibly corresponds to TRBD2 (5 bases). Sequenced material: naive CD8+ T cells from blood, with Jurkat cell RNA spiked in. Subset: FACS-sorted CD8+CD4-CCR7+CD45RA+ naive T cells. This receptor was taken from a human donor in good health. Some libraries in this study had Jurkat cell RNA spiked in. CDR3 sequence reads: CASSSSTSGEQYF. The DNA of the CDR3 is TGTGCCAGCAGCTCCTCTACCTCGGGGGAGCAGTACTTC.